This T cell receptor beta chain was sequenced for a study of T-cell memory formation after mild COVID-19. Overall study findings and caveats: Certain responding clones were present in pre-infection memory, suggesting participation of cross-reactive memory. A balance of CD4 and CD8 characterized clones contracting day 15 to 85, whereas later expanders leaned CD4+. Contracting CD4+ clones sat mainly in CM and EM; CD8+ in EMRA.

TCRdb reprocessed the 5' RACE reads via MiXCR and lists one record per CDR3 protein. The table shows under 450,000 distinct CDR3 sequences, with about 20% occurring only once. Many counts were recorded for this clonotype. Its matching antigen is unknown. Trimming took off 4 bases at V and 1 base at J, with 11 bases between the two ends. In germline, CDR1 is SGHRS, CDR2 YFSETQ. There are 15 residues in the CDR3. The rearrangement links TRBV5-1 to TRBJ2-2; a possible D gene is TRBD2 (6 bases). The sequenced material came from PBMCs or a T cell subset sorted from them (not recorded which). The TCR was taken from a man aged 18 to 30 who had mild COVID-19 (a few samples of this study predate the infection). Cell type and time point are not known. As DNA, the CDR3 is TGCGCCAGCAGCCTGGAGGGCCGGAACACCGGGGAGCTGTTTTTT. Translated, it gives CASSLEGRNTGELFF.